The clone carrying this T cell receptor beta chain was observed many times. The antigen is not known. This entry is derived from a study of prognosis after radiotherapy for stage I lung cancer. Study overall: Newly diagnosed primary stage I lung tumors were found in fourteen patients, while oligometastatic NSCLC after surgical resection of the primary tumor was found in several. Without exception, patients with non-small cell lung cancer were deemed medically inoperable. Concurrently with stereotactic body radiotherapy, no other therapy was received by any patient.

The CDR3 has 16 residues. V was shortened by 2 bases and J by 0 bases, with 11 bases between the two germline ends. From germline, CDR1 is MNHNY and CDR2 SVGAGI (reference sequence). General study results and limits: Some patients went on to develop distant metastases. Their Shannon entropy after stereotactic body radiation therapy was lower, and its change from baseline was also lower.

Starting from genomic DNA, TCR beta CDR3 was amplified through two-round multiplex PCR. Amplification during the initial PCR round employed primers specific to each TRBV and TRBJ gene. TCRdb redid the calling of the multiplex PCR reads with MiXCR, one entry per CDR3 protein. The sample holds over 10,000 distinct CDR3 sequences, about 50% seen once. The chain employs TRBV6-6 and TRBJ1-5; unclear D gene. This clonotype was obtained from a donor over 45 with non-small cell lung cancer. The material sequenced was PBMCs, taken before or after stereotactic body radiation therapy (not recorded which). In DNA, the CDR3 is TGTGCCAGCAGTTACGAACGGTTCTATAGCAATCAGCCCCAGCATTTT. Protein product: CASSYERFYSNQPQHF.